This is a list of T cell receptor beta chains from one sample in a study of cytomegalovirus exposure and HLA in healthy donors. Profiling relied on immunoSEQ multiplex PCR, and the TCRdb table lists in-frame clones only, not all of them. There are tens of thousands of clones in the sample; around 97% occur only once, and under 2.5% lies in the top ten. The sequencing sample was made of PBMCs. The source of these receptors is a man aged 18 to 29 in good health and CMV-seronegative. Both conserved end residues are part of each CDR3. A D gene is named only where the DNA matches it firmly. Some rows have no size entry. The others give once, few or many, or a class for an expanded clone.

abundance: NA
d_gene: NA
v_gene: TRBV18
j_gene: TRBJ2-7
CDR3nt: TGTGCCAGCTCACCATTACAGGGCCCCTACGAGCAGTACTTC
CDR3aa: CASSPLQGPYEQYF

abundance: NA
d_gene: TRBD1
v_gene: TRBV19
j_gene: TRBJ1-2
CDR3nt: TGTGCCAGTAGCTTACCGGGACAGGCGAGCGGCTATGGCTACACCTTC
CDR3aa: CASSLPGQASGYGYTF

abundance: once
d_gene: NA
v_gene: TRBV6-1
j_gene: TRBJ1-4
CDR3nt: TGTGCCAGCAGTGAAGACAGGACTAATGAAAAACTGTTTTTT
CDR3aa: CASSEDRTNEKLFF

abundance: NA
d_gene: TRBD1
v_gene: TRBV19
j_gene: TRBJ1-2
CDR3nt: TGTGCCAGTATTCCGGGACAGGGCAACTATGGCTACACCTTC
CDR3aa: CASIPGQGNYGYTF

abundance: NA
d_gene: TRBD1
v_gene: TRBV9
j_gene: TRBJ2-1
CDR3nt: TGTGCCAGCAGCGCCTTTGGACAGGGGGCTGGAGGGGAGCAGTTCTTC
CDR3aa: CASSAFGQGAGGEQFF

abundance: NA
d_gene: NA
v_gene: TRBV6-1
j_gene: TRBJ1-3
CDR3nt: TGTGCCAGCAGTCCGGTGCTTGGAAACACCATATATTTT
CDR3aa: CASSPVLGNTIYF

abundance: NA
d_gene: NA
v_gene: TRBV13
j_gene: TRBJ2-3
CDR3nt: TGTGCCAGCAGCTCGGAAAAGGGGACAGATACGCAGTATTTT
CDR3aa: CASSSEKGTDTQYF

abundance: NA
d_gene: TRBD1
v_gene: TRBV7-8
j_gene: TRBJ1-1
CDR3nt: TGTGCCAGCAGCATCGGGACAGCCACTGAAGCTTTCTTT
CDR3aa: CASSIGTATEAFF

abundance: NA
d_gene: NA
v_gene: TRBV28
j_gene: TRBJ2-5
CDR3nt: TGTGCCAGCAGTTTAGGGGGCCAGCAAGAGACCCAGTACTTC
CDR3aa: CASSLGGQQETQYF

abundance: NA
d_gene: TRBD1
v_gene: TRBV6-5
j_gene: TRBJ1-2
CDR3nt: TGTGCCAGCAGTTTCGACAGGGGGTATGGCTATGGCTACACCTTC
CDR3aa: CASSFDRGYGYGYTF

abundance: once
d_gene: TRBD1
v_gene: TRBV19
j_gene: TRBJ2-5
CDR3nt: TGTGCCAGTAGTATCGGGGACAGGGTCAGAGAGACCCAGTACTTC
CDR3aa: CASSIGDRVRETQYF

abundance: NA
d_gene: NA
v_gene: TRBV18
j_gene: TRBJ1-4
CDR3nt: TGTGCCAGCTCACCCCACCCTTTGAGAGGTGAAAAACTGTTTTTT
CDR3aa: CASSPHPLRGEKLFF

abundance: NA
d_gene: NA
v_gene: TRBV30
j_gene: TRBJ2-7
CDR3nt: TGTGCCTGGAGTGTGATCTTCAGTACCAGCTCCTACGAGCAGTACTTC
CDR3aa: CAWSVIFSTSSYEQYF

abundance: NA
d_gene: TRBD1
v_gene: TRBV25-1
j_gene: TRBJ1-2
CDR3nt: TGTGCCAGCAGTAAAGCCGGGACAGGCTACTCTGGCTACACCTTC
CDR3aa: CASSKAGTGYSGYTF

abundance: NA
d_gene: TRBD1
v_gene: TRBV11-2
j_gene: TRBJ1-2
CDR3nt: TGTGCCAGCAGCTGGGGGACAGGGCTTGGCTACACCTTC
CDR3aa: CASSWGTGLGYTF

abundance: NA
d_gene: TRBD1
v_gene: TRBV19
j_gene: TRBJ2-3
CDR3nt: TGTGCCAGTAGTATAGAACAGGGGTCAGATACGCAGTATTTT
CDR3aa: CASSIEQGSDTQYF

abundance: NA
d_gene: NA
v_gene: TRBV6-6
j_gene: TRBJ2-2
CDR3nt: TGTGCCAGCAGCTCCACCGGGGAGCTGTTTTTT
CDR3aa: CASSSTGELFF

abundance: NA
d_gene: NA
v_gene: TRBV23-1
j_gene: TRBJ1-5
CDR3nt: TGCGCCAGCAGTCAATCGGACTTTAGAGCCACGAGCAATCAGCCCCAGCATTTT
CDR3aa: CASSQSDFRATSNQPQHF

abundance: NA
d_gene: TRBD1
v_gene: TRBV28
j_gene: TRBJ1-4
CDR3nt: TGTGCCAGCACCTCCCGGACAGGGATATTTCGGGGTGAAAAACTGTTTTTT
CDR3aa: CASTSRTGIFRGEKLFF

abundance: NA
d_gene: TRBD1
v_gene: TRBV7-9
j_gene: TRBJ2-7
CDR3nt: TGTGCCAGCAGCGACCGGGACAGGAGGTCCTACGAGCAGTACTTC
CDR3aa: CASSDRDRRSYEQYF

abundance: NA
d_gene: TRBD2
v_gene: TRBV11-3
j_gene: TRBJ2-5
CDR3nt: TGTGCCAGCAGCTTAGTCCTAGCGGGATCAAGGGAGACCCAGTACTTC
CDR3aa: CASSLVLAGSRETQYF

abundance: NA
d_gene: TRBD1
v_gene: TRBV6-1
j_gene: TRBJ1-3
CDR3nt: TGTGCCAGCAGGAGGACAGGGGGGGACACCATATATTTT
CDR3aa: CASRRTGGDTIYF

abundance: once
d_gene: NA
v_gene: TRBV30
j_gene: TRBJ1-1
CDR3nt: TGTGCCTGGAGTGTAGCGAACACTGAAGCTTTCTTT
CDR3aa: CAWSVANTEAFF

abundance: once
d_gene: TRBD1
v_gene: TRBV2
j_gene: TRBJ2-7
CDR3nt: TGTGCCAGCAACCAAGGGACAGGGACCTACGAGCAGTACTTC
CDR3aa: CASNQGTGTYEQYF

abundance: NA
d_gene: TRBD1
v_gene: TRBV7-6
j_gene: TRBJ1-1
CDR3nt: TGTGCCAGCAGCCCCGGGACAGGGGACTTTATGAACACTGAAGCTTTCTTT
CDR3aa: CASSPGTGDFMNTEAFF

abundance: NA
d_gene: TRBD2
v_gene: TRBV11-2
j_gene: TRBJ2-1
CDR3nt: TGTGCCAGCAGCTTAGATCCCCTAGCGGGGGGGTACAATGAGCAGTTCTTC
CDR3aa: CASSLDPLAGGYNEQFF

abundance: NA
d_gene: TRBD1
v_gene: TRBV5-1
j_gene: TRBJ2-5
CDR3nt: TGCGCCAGCAGCTTTTGGGACAGCCAAGAGACCCAGTACTTC
CDR3aa: CASSFWDSQETQYF

abundance: NA
d_gene: NA
v_gene: TRBV5-1
j_gene: TRBJ2-1
CDR3nt: TGCGCCAGCAGCACCATTTCTAGCGCGAGCTCCTACAATGAGCAGTTCTTC
CDR3aa: CASSTISSASSYNEQFF

abundance: NA
d_gene: NA
v_gene: TRBV5-4
j_gene: TRBJ1-3
CDR3nt: TGTGCCAGCAGCTTGGCCCTTACAGGCTCTGGAAACACCATATATTTT
CDR3aa: CASSLALTGSGNTIYF

abundance: NA
d_gene: TRBD1
v_gene: TRBV6-5
j_gene: TRBJ1-2
CDR3nt: TGTGCCAGCACCATGGACAGGGGGCTTAACTATGGCTACACCTTC
CDR3aa: CASTMDRGLNYGYTF

abundance: NA
d_gene: TRBD2
v_gene: TRBV9
j_gene: TRBJ2-3
CDR3nt: TGTGCCAGCAGCGTAGGAGCGGGATCCACAGATACGCAGTATTTT
CDR3aa: CASSVGAGSTDTQYF

abundance: NA
d_gene: TRBD1
v_gene: TRBV6-6
j_gene: TRBJ1-5
CDR3nt: TGTGCCGGATCCACAGGGGATCGCAATCAGCCCCAGCATTTT
CDR3aa: CAGSTGDRNQPQHF

abundance: NA
d_gene: TRBD1
v_gene: TRBV28
j_gene: TRBJ2-1
CDR3nt: TGTGCCAGCAGTCCAGGACAGGTCAATGAGCAGTTCTTC
CDR3aa: CASSPGQVNEQFF

abundance: NA
d_gene: NA
v_gene: TRBV5-1
j_gene: TRBJ1-1
CDR3nt: TGCGCCAGCAGCTTGACAGGGTCGACAATCGCTGAAGCTTTCTTT
CDR3aa: CASSLTGSTIAEAFF

abundance: NA
d_gene: NA
v_gene: TRBV18
j_gene: TRBJ1-5
CDR3nt: TGTGCCAGCTCACCACCGGGAAAATCGGGGCAGCCCCAGCATTTT
CDR3aa: CASSPPGKSGQPQHF